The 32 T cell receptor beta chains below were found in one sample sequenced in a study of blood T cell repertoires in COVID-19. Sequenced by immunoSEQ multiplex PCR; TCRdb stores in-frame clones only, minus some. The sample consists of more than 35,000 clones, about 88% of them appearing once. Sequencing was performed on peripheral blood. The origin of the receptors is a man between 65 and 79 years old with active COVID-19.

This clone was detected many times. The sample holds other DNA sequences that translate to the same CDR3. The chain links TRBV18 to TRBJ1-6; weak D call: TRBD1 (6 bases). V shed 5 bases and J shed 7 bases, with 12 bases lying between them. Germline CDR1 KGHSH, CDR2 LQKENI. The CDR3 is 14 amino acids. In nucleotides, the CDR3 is TGTGCCAGCTCAGCTGACAGGAAGAATTCACCCCTCCACTTT. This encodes CASSADRKNSPLHF.

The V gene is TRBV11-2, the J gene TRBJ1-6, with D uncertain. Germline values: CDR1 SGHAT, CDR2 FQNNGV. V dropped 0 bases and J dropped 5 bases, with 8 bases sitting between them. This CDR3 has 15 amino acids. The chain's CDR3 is CASSLDSGNNSPLHF. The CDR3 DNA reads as TGTGCCAGCAGCTTAGACTCGGGTAATAATTCACCCCTCCACTTT. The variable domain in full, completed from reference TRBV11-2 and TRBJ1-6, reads EAGVAQSPRYKIIEKRQSVAFWCNPISGHATLYWYQQILGQGPKLLIQFQNNGVVDDSQLPKDRFSAERLKGVDSTLKIQPAKLEDSAVYLCASSLDSGNNSPLHFGNGTRLTVT.

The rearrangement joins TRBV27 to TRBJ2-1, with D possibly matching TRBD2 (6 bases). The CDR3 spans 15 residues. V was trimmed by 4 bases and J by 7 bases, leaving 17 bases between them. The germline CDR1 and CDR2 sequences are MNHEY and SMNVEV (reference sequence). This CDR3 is CASSSNWVRGNEQFF. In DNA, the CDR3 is TGTGCCAGCAGTTCCAACTGGGTCCGGGGGAATGAGCAGTTCTTC.

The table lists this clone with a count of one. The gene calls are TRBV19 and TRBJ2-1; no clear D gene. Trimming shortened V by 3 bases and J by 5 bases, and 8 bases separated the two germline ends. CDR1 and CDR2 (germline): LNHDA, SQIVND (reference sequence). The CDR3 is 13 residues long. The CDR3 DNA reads TGTGCCAGTAGTATGCGGCTTCACAATGAGCAGTTCTTC. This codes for CASSMRLHNEQFF. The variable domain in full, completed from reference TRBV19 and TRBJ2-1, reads DGGITQSPKYLFRKEGQNVTLSCEQNLNHDAMYWYRQDPGQGLRLIYYSQIVNDFQKGDIAEGYSVSREKKESFPLTVTSAQKNPTAFYLCASSMRLHNEQFFGPGTRLTVL.

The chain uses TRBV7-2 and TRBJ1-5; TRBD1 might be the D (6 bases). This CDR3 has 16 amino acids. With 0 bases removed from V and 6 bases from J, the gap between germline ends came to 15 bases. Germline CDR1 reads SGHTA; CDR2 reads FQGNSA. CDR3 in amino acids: CASSLAPQGRGQPQHF. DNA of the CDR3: TGTGCCAGCAGCTTAGCGCCACAGGGAAGGGGTCAGCCCCAGCATTTT. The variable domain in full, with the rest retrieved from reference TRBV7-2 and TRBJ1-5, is GAGVSQSPSNKVTEKGKDVELRCDPISGHTALYWYRQSLGQGLEFLIYFQGNSAPDKSGLPSDRFSAERTGGSVSTLTIQRTQQEDSAVYLCASSLAPQGRGQPQHFGDGTRLSIL.

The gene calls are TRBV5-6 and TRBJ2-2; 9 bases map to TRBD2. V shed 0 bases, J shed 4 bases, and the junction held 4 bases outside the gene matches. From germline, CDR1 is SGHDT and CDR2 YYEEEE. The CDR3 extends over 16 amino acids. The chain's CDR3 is CASSLAWRGGTGELFF. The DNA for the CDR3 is TGTGCCAGCAGCTTGGCCTGGCGGGGGGGCACCGGGGAGCTGTTTTTT.

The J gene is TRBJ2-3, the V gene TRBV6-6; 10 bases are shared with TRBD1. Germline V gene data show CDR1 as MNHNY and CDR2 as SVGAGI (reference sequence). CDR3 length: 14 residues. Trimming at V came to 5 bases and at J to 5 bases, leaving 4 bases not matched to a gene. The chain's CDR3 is CASSGTGVGDTQYF. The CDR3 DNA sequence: TGTGCCAGCAGTGGGACAGGGGTCGGAGATACGCAGTATTTT.

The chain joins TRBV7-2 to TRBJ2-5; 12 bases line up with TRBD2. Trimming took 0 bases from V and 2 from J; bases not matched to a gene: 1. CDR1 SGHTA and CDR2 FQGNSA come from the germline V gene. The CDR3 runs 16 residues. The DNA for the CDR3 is TGTGCCAGCAGCTTAGCGACTAGCGGGAGACAAGAGACCCAGTACTTC. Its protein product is CASSLATSGRQETQYF.

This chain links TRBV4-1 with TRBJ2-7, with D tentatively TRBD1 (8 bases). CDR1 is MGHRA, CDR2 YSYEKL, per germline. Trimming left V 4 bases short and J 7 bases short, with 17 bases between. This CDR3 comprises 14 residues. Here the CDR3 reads CASSRPTGGGEQYF. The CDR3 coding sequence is TGCGCCAGCAGCCGGCCTACAGGGGGGGGAGAGCAGTACTTC.

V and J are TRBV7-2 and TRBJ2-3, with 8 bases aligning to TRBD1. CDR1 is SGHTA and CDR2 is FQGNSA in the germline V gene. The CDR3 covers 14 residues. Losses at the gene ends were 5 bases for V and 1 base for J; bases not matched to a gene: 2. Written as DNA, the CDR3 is TGTGCCAGCAGCACGACAGGGGGCACAGATACGCAGTATTTT. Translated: CASSTTGGTDTQYF.

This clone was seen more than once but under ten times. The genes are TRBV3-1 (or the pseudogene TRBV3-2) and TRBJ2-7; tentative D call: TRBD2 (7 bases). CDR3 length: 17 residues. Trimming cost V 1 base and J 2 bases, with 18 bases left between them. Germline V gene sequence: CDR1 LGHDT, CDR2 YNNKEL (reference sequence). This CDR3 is CASSQGVGGAVPYEQYF. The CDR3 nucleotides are TGTGCCAGCAGCCAAGGCGTTGGGGGGGCCGTCCCCTACGAGCAGTACTTC.

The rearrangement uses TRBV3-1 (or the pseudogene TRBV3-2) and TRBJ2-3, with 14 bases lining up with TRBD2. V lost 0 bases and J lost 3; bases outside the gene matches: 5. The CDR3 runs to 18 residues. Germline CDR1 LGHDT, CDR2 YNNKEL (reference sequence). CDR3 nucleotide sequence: TGTGCCAGCAGCCAAGATACGACTAGCGGGAGGGTTACAGATACGCAGTATTTT. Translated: CASSQDTTSGRVTDTQYF.

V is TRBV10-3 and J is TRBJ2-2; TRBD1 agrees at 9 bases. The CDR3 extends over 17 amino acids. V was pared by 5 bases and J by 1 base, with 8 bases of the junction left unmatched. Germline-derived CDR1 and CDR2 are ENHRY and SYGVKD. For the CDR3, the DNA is TGTGCCATCAGTTTCGCACCGGGACAGGGGAACACCGGGGAGCTGTTTTTT. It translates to CAISFAPGQGNTGELFF.

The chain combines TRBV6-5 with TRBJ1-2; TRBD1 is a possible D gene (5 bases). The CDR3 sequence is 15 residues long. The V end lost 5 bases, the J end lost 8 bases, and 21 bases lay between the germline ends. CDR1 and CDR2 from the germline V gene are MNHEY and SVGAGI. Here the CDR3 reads CASSPLGGASTGYTF. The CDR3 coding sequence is TGTGCCAGCAGTCCCCTCGGAGGGGCATCTACAGGCTACACCTTC.

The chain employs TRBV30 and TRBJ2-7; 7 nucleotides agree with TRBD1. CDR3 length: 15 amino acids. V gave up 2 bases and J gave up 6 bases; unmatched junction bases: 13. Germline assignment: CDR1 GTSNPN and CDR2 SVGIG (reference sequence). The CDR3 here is CAWSRGQQVASEQYF. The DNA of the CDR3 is TGTGCCTGGAGTAGGGGACAGCAAGTAGCGAGCGAGCAGTACTTC.

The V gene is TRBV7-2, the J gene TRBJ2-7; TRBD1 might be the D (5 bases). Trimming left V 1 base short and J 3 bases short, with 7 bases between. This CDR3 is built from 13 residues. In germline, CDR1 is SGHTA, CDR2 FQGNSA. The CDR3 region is CASSLDRLYEQYF. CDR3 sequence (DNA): TGTGCCAGCAGCTTAGACAGGCTCTACGAGCAGTACTTC.

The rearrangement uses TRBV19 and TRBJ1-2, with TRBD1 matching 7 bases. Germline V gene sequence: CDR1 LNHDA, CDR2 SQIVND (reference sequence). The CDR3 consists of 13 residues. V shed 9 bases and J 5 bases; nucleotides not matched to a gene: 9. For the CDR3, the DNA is TGTGCCAGCCTACCAGGGGGGTATTATGGCTACACCTTC. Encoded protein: CASLPGGYYGYTF.

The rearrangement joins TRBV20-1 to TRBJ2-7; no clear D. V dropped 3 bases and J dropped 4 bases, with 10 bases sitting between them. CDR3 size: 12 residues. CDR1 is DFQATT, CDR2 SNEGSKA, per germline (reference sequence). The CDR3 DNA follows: TGCAGTGCTAGTAATCTTTATTACGAGCAGTACTTC. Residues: CSASNLYYEQYF.

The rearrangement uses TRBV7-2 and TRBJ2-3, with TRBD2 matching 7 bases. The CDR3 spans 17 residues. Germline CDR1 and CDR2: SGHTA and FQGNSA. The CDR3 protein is CVGVSIKAGVLEDTQYF. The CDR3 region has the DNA TGTGTGGGGGTGAGTATTAAGGCGGGAGTTCTAGAAGATACGCAGTATTTT.

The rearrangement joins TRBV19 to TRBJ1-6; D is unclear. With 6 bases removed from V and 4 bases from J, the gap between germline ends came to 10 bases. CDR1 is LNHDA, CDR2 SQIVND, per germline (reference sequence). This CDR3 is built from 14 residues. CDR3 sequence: CASSANRYNSPLHF. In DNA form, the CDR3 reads TGTGCCAGTAGCGCTAATCGGTATAATTCACCCCTCCACTTT. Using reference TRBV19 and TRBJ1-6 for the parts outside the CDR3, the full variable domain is DGGITQSPKYLFRKEGQNVTLSCEQNLNHDAMYWYRQDPGQGLRLIYYSQIVNDFQKGDIAEGYSVSREKKESFPLTVTSAQKNPTAFYLCASSANRYNSPLHFGNGTRLTVT.

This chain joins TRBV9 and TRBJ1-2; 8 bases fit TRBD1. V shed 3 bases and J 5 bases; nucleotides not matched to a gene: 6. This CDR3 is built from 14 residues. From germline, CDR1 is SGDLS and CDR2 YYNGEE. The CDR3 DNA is TGTGCCAGCAGCGCGCCGGGACAGGTTTATGGCTACACCTTC. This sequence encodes CASSAPGQVYGYTF.

The CDR3 loop is CASSTGQNNYGYTF. The CDR3 DNA reads TGTGCCAGCAGCACGGGACAGAATAACTATGGCTACACCTTC. V and J are TRBV7-9 and TRBJ1-2, with 7 bases identical to TRBD1. Germline-derived CDR1 and CDR2 are SEHNR and FQNEAQ (reference sequence). The CDR3 runs to 14 residues. With 5 bases clipped from V and 1 base from J, the junction kept 4 bases outside the gene matches.

CDR3 residues: CASSQGTMLAGGGLETQYF. CDR3 bases: TGCGCCAGCAGCCAAGGAACTATGCTAGCGGGAGGAGGGTTGGAGACCCAGTACTTC. V and J are TRBV4-1 and TRBJ2-5; TRBD2 matches 11 bases. The trim removed 1 base at V and 5 bases at J, leaving 15 bases unmatched. CDR3 length equals 19 residues. Germline lookup yields CDR1 MGHRA and CDR2 YSYEKL.

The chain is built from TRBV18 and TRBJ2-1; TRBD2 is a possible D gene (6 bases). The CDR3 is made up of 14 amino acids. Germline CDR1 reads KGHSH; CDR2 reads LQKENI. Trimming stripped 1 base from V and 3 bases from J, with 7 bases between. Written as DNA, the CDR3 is TGTGCCAGCTCACCACGGAGGGGCTACAATGAGCAGTTCTTC. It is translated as CASSPRRGYNEQFF.

The CDR3 sequence is CASKARGTEAFF. The CDR3 DNA reads TGTGCCAGTAAAGCGCGGGGCACTGAAGCTTTCTTT. V and J are TRBV19 and TRBJ1-1; no clear D. The V gene lost 7 bases and the J gene lost 4 bases, with 10 bases spanning the gap. The CDR3 runs 12 residues. Per germline, CDR1 LNHDA and CDR2 SQIVND (reference sequence).

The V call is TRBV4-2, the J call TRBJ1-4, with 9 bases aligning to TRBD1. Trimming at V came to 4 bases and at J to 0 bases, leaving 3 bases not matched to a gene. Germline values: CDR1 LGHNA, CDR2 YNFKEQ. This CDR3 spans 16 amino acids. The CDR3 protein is CASSPGQGATNEKLFF. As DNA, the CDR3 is TGTGCCAGCAGCCCGGGACAGGGTGCAACTAATGAAAAACTGTTTTTT.

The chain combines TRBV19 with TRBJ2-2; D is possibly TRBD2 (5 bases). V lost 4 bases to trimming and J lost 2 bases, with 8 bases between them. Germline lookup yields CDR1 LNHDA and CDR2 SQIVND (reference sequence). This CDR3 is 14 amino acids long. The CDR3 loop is CASSKLGNTGELFF. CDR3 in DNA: TGTGCCAGTAGTAAACTAGGTAACACCGGGGAGCTGTTTTTT.

The CDR3 spells CATSGGQGLGGELFF. CDR3 nucleotide sequence: TGTGCCACCAGCGGAGGACAGGGGCTCGGCGGGGAGCTGTTTTTT. The chain joins TRBV15 to TRBJ2-2; 9 nucleotides align to TRBD1. V lost 5 bases, J lost 7 bases, and 8 bases stayed unmatched. CDR3 length: 15 residues. Germline V lookup: CDR1 LNHNV, CDR2 YYDKDF (reference sequence).

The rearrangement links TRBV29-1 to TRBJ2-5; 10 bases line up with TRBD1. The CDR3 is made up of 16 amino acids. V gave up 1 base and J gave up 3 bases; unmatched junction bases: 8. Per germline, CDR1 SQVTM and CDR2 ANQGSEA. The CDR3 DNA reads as TGCAGCGTTGAAGGCACCCGGGACAGGGGTAAAGAGACCCAGTACTTC. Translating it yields CSVEGTRDRGKETQYF. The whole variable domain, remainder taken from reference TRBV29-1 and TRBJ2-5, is SAVISQKPSRDICQRGTSLTIQCQVDSQVTMMFWYRQQPGQSLTLIATANQGSEATYESGFVIDKFPISRPNLTFSTLTVSNMSPEDSSIYLCSVEGTRDRGKETQYFGPGTRLLVL.

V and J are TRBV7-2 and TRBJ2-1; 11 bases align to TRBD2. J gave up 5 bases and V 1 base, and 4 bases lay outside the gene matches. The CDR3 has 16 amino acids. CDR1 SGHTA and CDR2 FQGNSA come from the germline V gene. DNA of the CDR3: TGTGCCAGCAGCTTAGGACTAGCGGGACCTGACAATGAGCAGTTCTTC. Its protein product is CASSLGLAGPDNEQFF.

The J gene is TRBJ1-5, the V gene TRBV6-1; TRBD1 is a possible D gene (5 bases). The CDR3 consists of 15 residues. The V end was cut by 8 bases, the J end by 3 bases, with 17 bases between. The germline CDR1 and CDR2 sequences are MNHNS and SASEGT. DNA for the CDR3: TGTGCCAGCGCATTAGCTGGGGGGAACAATCAGCCCCAGCATTTT. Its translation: CASALAGGNNQPQHF.

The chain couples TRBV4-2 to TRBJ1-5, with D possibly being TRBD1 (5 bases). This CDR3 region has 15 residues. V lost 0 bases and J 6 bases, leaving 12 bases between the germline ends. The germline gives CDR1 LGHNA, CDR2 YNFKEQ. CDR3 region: CASSQDSGAGQPQHF. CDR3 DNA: TGTGCCAGCAGCCAAGATAGCGGGGCCGGTCAGCCCCAGCATTTT.